This T cell receptor (beta chain) appears in the sequencing data of a study of CD8 T cells in Susac syndrome. A quantity of about 0.5 to 1 ug RNA underwent reverse transcription using random hexamers. Across 54 Vbeta and 13 Jbeta, TCR beta CDR3 was amplified with immunoSEQ multiplex PCR. TCRdb independently ran MiXCR on the immunoSEQ multiplex PCR reads; one entry per CDR3 protein. The sample consists of approximately 190,000 distinct CDR3 sequences, more than 85% of them appearing once. CDR3 length equals 13 residues. Germline assignment: CDR1 ENHRY and CDR2 SYGVKD. The V gene end was trimmed by 6 bases and the J gene end by 8 bases; junction bases not matched to a gene: 6.

This chain uses TRBV10-3 with TRBJ1-4, with 7 positions matching TRBD1. The sequenced sample consisted of CD8+ T cells from PBMCs. This clonotype was sampled from a human donor with Susac syndrome. This CDR3 is CAISGTAGEKLFF. CDR3 sequence (DNA): TGTGCCATCAGCGGGACAGCGGGGGAAAAACTGTTTTTT.